The entry below gives a single T cell receptor (beta chain) sequence along with its context. The data were obtained in a study of blood T cell repertoires in COVID-19. Study overall: Collection of acute and convalescent COVID-19 samples took place in the United States, Italy and Spain. Sample material is recorded as cDNA or gDNA derived from T cells, B-cell-depleted T cells, or PBMCs.

Original handling: Reference gene primer amplification gave nucleated cell count estimates. Libraries were prepared by immunoSEQ multiplex PCR; TCRdb keeps only in-frame clonotypes and omits some of them. V and J calls and clone size come straight from that table; D and trimming were deduced from the DNA. The sample includes 230,000 or so clones, around 89% of them seen just once. Followed longitudinally, the Seattle patients had been enrolled during active infection. The clonotype comes from an older woman with COVID-19, enrolled during active disease. The sample consisted of peripheral blood.

CDR3 region: CASSQQGTAVEQFF. CDR3 DNA sequence: TGTGCCAGCAGCCAACAGGGTACCGCGGTTGAGCAGTTCTTC. V is TRBV3-1 (or the pseudogene TRBV3-2) and J is TRBJ2-1, with a weak D call TRBD1 (5 bases). With 2 bases removed from V and 9 bases from J, the gap between germline ends came to 14 bases. CDR3 length: 14 residues. The germline CDR1 and CDR2 sequences are LGHDT and YNNKEL (reference sequence).